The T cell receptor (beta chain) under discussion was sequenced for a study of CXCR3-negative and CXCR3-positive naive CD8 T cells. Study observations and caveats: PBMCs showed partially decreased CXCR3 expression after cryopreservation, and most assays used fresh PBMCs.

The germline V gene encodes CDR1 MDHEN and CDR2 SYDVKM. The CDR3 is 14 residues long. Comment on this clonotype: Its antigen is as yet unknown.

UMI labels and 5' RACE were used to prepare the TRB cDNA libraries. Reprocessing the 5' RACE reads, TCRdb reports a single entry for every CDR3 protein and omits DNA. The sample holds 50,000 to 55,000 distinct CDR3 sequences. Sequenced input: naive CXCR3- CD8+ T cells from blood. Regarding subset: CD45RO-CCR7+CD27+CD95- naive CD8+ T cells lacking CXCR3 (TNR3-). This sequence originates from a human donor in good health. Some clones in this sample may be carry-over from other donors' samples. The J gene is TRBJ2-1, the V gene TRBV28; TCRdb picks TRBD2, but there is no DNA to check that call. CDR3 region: CASSLGLVLNEQFF.